This is a list of T cell receptor beta chains from one sample in a study of response to subunit inactivated influenza vaccine. TCRdb reprocessed the RT-PCR reads with MiXCR, giving one entry per CDR3 protein. The profile covers about half a million distinct CDR3 sequences, with approximately 7.1% appearing a single time and roughly 13% taken by the ten largest. The source was PBMCs from blood, collected 23 to 25 months after vaccination. These receptors came from a man aged 50 to 75 who received an inactivated influenza vaccine. Both conserved end residues are part of each CDR3. Fields, in order: D gene, V gene, J gene, clone size, CDR3 DNA, CDR3 protein. A D gene is named only where the DNA matches it firmly. Clone size is not always given. Where it is, it says once, few, many or a class for expanded clones.

TRBD1	TRBV7-6	TRBJ1-2	-	TGTGCCAGCAGCTTAGAAAGACAGGGGATCGGTGGCTACACCTTC	CASSLERQGIGGYTF
TRBD2	TRBV3-1	TRBJ2-1	few	TGTGCCAGCAGCCAAGTCTCGTCGGGACTAGCTCTCCATGAGCAGTTCTTC	CASSQVSSGLALHEQFF
-	TRBV12-3/TRBV12-4	TRBJ1-6	-	TGTGCCAGCAGGGACAGACTTAATTCACCCCTCCACTTT	CASRDRLNSPLHF
-	TRBV7-3	TRBJ2-3	few	TGTGCCAGCAGCTTAGGTGTCCGGGGGAGCACAGATACGCAGTATTTT	CASSLGVRGSTDTQYF
-	TRBV7-3	TRBJ2-1	few	TGTGCCAGCAGCTTAAAGGGGGCGGGAAGCTATTACAATGAGCAGTTCTTC	CASSLKGAGSYYNEQFF
-	TRBV20-1	TRBJ2-3	-	TGCAGTGCTACGGGGACTTTCCCCCTCACAGATACGCAGTATTTT	CSATGTFPLTDTQYF
-	TRBV29-1	TRBJ1-2	-	TGCAGCGTTGAAGATCTGGCGGGCCAGTATGGCTACACCTTC	CSVEDLAGQYGYTF
-	TRBV6-2/TRBV6-3	TRBJ2-1	-	TGTGCCAGCAGAGGTCTAGCGAATGAGCAGTTCTTC	CASRGLANEQFF
TRBD1	TRBV4-3	TRBJ1-2	few	TGCGCCAGCAGCCTACGGACAGGGCTGCTTAACTATGGCTACACCTTC	CASSLRTGLLNYGYTF
-	TRBV20-1	TRBJ1-1	few	TGCAGTGCTAGAGATCTCAGGGCGGCTACTGAAGCTTTCTTT	CSARDLRAATEAFF
-	TRBV20-1	TRBJ1-2	-	TGCAGTGCTAGTAAAGCAGCCTATGGCTACACCTTC	CSASKAAYGYTF
TRBD1	TRBV6-1	TRBJ1-2	many	TGTGCCAGCAGTGGACAGGGGAGCTATGGCTACACCTTC	CASSGQGSYGYTF
-	TRBV6-1	TRBJ2-7	-	TGTGCCAGTGCCGGGGCAGTTTCACTCTACGAGCAGTACTTC	CASAGAVSLYEQYF
-	TRBV28	TRBJ1-5	many	TGTGCCAGTTCAACAGGGAGCAATCAGCCCCAGCATTTT	CASSTGSNQPQHF
-	TRBV6-1	TRBJ2-7	-	TGTGCCAGCAGTGAAGTGTATTCCTACGAGCAGTACTTC	CASSEVYSYEQYF
-	TRBV29-1	TRBJ2-1	many	TGCAGCGTTGAATATTTTTCGGGAGTGCTCAATGAGCAGTTCTTC	CSVEYFSGVLNEQFF
-	TRBV7-2	TRBJ2-2	few	TGTGCCAGCAGCTTCGACAGGCAGAACACCAGGGAGCTGTTTTTT	CASSFDRQNTRELFF
-	TRBV20-1	TRBJ1-2	many	TGCAGTGCTAGTAGCAGTAACTATGGCTACACCTTC	CSASSSNYGYTF
-	TRBV7-9	TRBJ2-3	-	TGTGCCAGCAGCTTCGCGTCCGACGGCACAGATACGCAGTATTTT	CASSFASDGTDTQYF
-	TRBV18	TRBJ1-6	-	TGTGCCAGCTCACCATCTGACAATTCACCCCTCCACTTT	CASSPSDNSPLHF
-	TRBV7-2	TRBJ2-3	-	TGTGCCAGCAGCTTACCAGGGCGGACAGATACGCAGTATTTT	CASSLPGRTDTQYF
-	TRBV4-2	TRBJ2-2	few	TGTGCCAGCAGCCATTCTATGGGGCCCGACACCGGGGAGCTGTTTTTT	CASSHSMGPDTGELFF
TRBD2	TRBV4-1	TRBJ2-1	many	TGCGCCAGCAGCCAACCAACCTACCTAGCGGGGGGCGTGAATGAGCAGTTCTTC	CASSQPTYLAGGVNEQFF
-	TRBV29-1	TRBJ2-3	few	TGCAGCGAGGGGGGAGATCCGGCGGGCCCCACAGATACGCAGTATTTT	CSEGGDPAGPTDTQYF
-	TRBV7-9	TRBJ1-1	few	TGTGCCAGCTTCTTGAACACTGAAGCTTTCTTT	CASFLNTEAFF
-	TRBV4-2	TRBJ2-7	-	TGTGCCAGCAGCCAAGATATAAAGGGCCGGAGCTCCTACGAGCAGTACTTC	CASSQDIKGRSSYEQYF
-	TRBV7-9	TRBJ1-1	many	TGTGCCAGCAGCCCCCCACAGACTGAAGCTTTCTTT	CASSPPQTEAFF
-	TRBV6-5	TRBJ2-1	many	TGTGCCAGCAGGTCAGGGCATGAGCAGTTCTTC	CASRSGHEQFF
TRBD1	TRBV20-1	TRBJ1-5	few	TGCAGTGCTGGAGACAGGGCCCTGACTAGCAATCAGCCCCAGCATTTT	CSAGDRALTSNQPQHF
-	TRBV4-2	TRBJ2-1	many	TGTGCCAGCAGCCAAGGTAACAATGAGCAGTTCTTC	CASSQGNNEQFF
-	TRBV11-2	TRBJ2-5	few	TGTGCCAGCAGCTCGATCGGGGGCTACCAAGAGACCCAGTACTTC	CASSSIGGYQETQYF
TRBD1	TRBV15	TRBJ2-7	few	TGTGCCACCAGCAGAGAGACAGGGGCTCGTGGCTACGAGCAGTACTTC	CATSRETGARGYEQYF
-	TRBV11-1	TRBJ2-7	-	TGTGCCAGCAGCTTAGTGGCACGGCGATACGAGCAGTACTTC	CASSLVARRYEQYF
TRBD2	TRBV5-1	TRBJ2-3	many	TGCGCCAGCAGCTTGGTACTAGCGGCTAGCACAGATACGCAGTATTTT	CASSLVLAASTDTQYF
-	TRBV20-1	TRBJ2-7	-	TGCAGTGCTAAAACGCCCCGACAGCTCGCCTACGAGCAGTACTTC	CSAKTPRQLAYEQYF
-	TRBV12-3/TRBV12-4	TRBJ2-7	many	TGTGCCAGCAGTATTCAAGGGGCCTACGAGCAGTACTTC	CASSIQGAYEQYF
-	TRBV5-1	TRBJ2-2	few	TGCGCCAGCTACCTTGGCGGGACAAATACCGGGGAGCTGTTTTTT	CASYLGGTNTGELFF
-	TRBV3-1	TRBJ2-7	many	TGTGCCAGCAGCCAAGACGGACTACCCGAGCAGTACTTC	CASSQDGLPEQYF
-	TRBV20-1	TRBJ2-3	few	TGCAGTGCTAGAGATCACTTATCAGATACGCAGTATTTT	CSARDHLSDTQYF
-	TRBV27	TRBJ2-1	-	TGTGCCAGCAGTCCCGGACTTGATCGAAGGAATGAGCAGTTCTTC	CASSPGLDRRNEQFF
-	TRBV19	TRBJ2-4	-	TGTGCCAGTAGTATCTTTAGTACCGGGACCGCTAAAAACATTCAGTACTTC	CASSIFSTGTAKNIQYF
-	TRBV30	TRBJ1-3	many	TGTGCCTGCCAAGAGGCCTATGCTGGAAACACCATATATTTT	CACQEAYAGNTIYF
TRBD1	TRBV7-8	TRBJ2-7	-	TGTGCCAGCAGCGTCAGACAGGGTTGGGGTTACGAGCAGTACTTC	CASSVRQGWGYEQYF
-	TRBV6-5	TRBJ2-1	many	TGTGCCAGCAGTTACTCACCCCTTTCGGGAGTATACAATGAGCAGTTCTTC	CASSYSPLSGVYNEQFF
-	TRBV7-7	TRBJ1-6	-	TGTGCCAGCAGCTCATCGCAGGATTCACCCCTCCACTTT	CASSSSQDSPLHF
-	TRBV15	TRBJ2-1	few	TGTGCCACCAGCAGAGCCTCGTGGACAGAAGACAATGAGCAGTTCTTC	CATSRASWTEDNEQFF
-	TRBV12-3/TRBV12-4	TRBJ1-3	many	TGTGCCAGCAGTTTGGGGAACGGTGGAAACACCATATATTTT	CASSLGNGGNTIYF
-	TRBV29-1	TRBJ2-7	few	TGCAGCGTTAGCCCAATGAGCTCCTACGAGCAGTACTTC	CSVSPMSSYEQYF
-	TRBV11-3	TRBJ2-3	few	TGTGCCAGCAGCCTCAGGGTAGACACAGATACGCAGTATTTT	CASSLRVDTDTQYF
-	TRBV10-3	TRBJ2-5	-	TGTGCCATCAGTGATCGGACATCATGGAAGACCCAGTACTTC	CAISDRTSWKTQYF
-	TRBV10-3	TRBJ2-5	few	TGTGCCATCAGTGAGTTAGGAGGGGGCCCAGAGACCCAGTACTTC	CAISELGGGPETQYF
-	TRBV2	TRBJ1-1	many	TGTGCCAGCAGTCTACGCCAGGAGGGAAGAGGTGAAGCTTTCTTT	CASSLRQEGRGEAFF
-	TRBV20-1	TRBJ2-6	few	TGCAGTGCTCGTTCGGGTCGAGGGGCCAACGTCCTGACTTTC	CSARSGRGANVLTF
-	TRBV27	TRBJ1-5	-	TGTGCCAGCAGACAAGACGGTAGCAATCAGCCCCAGCATTTT	CASRQDGSNQPQHF
-	TRBV20-1	TRBJ2-5	-	TGCAGTGCCCGGCTAGCGTTCCTAGAGGGGGGTTACCAAGAGACCCAGTACTTC	CSARLAFLEGGYQETQYF
-	TRBV7-9	TRBJ2-1	-	TGTGCCAGCAGCCGCCCTCCGGGACCCTCGGATAATGAGCAGTTCTTC	CASSRPPGPSDNEQFF
TRBD1	TRBV6-1	TRBJ2-2	few	TGTGCCAGCAGTCAGGACAGGCCGAACACCGGGGAGCTGTTTTTT	CASSQDRPNTGELFF